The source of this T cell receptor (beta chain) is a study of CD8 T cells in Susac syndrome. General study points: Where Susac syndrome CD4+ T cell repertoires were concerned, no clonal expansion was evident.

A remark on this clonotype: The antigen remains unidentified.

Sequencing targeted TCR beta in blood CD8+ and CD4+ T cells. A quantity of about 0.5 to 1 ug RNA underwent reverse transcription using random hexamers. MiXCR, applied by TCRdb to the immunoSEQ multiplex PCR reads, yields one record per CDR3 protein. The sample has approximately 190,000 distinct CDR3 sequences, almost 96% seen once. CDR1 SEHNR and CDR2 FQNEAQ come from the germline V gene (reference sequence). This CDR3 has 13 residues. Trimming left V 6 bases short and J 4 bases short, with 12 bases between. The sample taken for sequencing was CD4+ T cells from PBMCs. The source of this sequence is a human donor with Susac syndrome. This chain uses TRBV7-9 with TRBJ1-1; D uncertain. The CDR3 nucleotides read TGTGCCAGCAGGGGCCCGGATGGCACTGAAGCTTTCTTT. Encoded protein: CASRGPDGTEAFF.